The present entry profiles one T cell receptor beta chain with its context. Its cognate antigen is unknown. Trimming removed 4 bases at V and 6 bases at J, with 9 bases between. Germline V gene data show CDR1 as MNHEY and CDR2 as SMNVEV (reference sequence). The CDR3 is 13 residues long. These data originate in a study of T cell responses to AZD1222 COVID-19 vaccine. Assay used: immunoSEQ multiplex PCR; TCRdb lists only in-frame clones, some missing. The sample consists of 20,000 to 25,000 clones, approximately 86% of them appearing once. Notes on the study in general: Spike as a whole was targeted by vaccine-associated CD4 TCRs, dominant at 160-218 and 743-854. After the peak T cell response, and only then, were repertoires sampled.

The sample in question was peripheral blood, obtained on day 0 of AZD1222 vaccination. This chain connects TRBV27 to TRBJ2-2; D not resolved. The sequence was obtained from an adult in good health. The CDR3 sequence: CASSYQPSGELFF. DNA for the CDR3: TGTGCCAGCAGTTACCAGCCATCCGGGGAGCTGTTTTTT.